These 20 T cell receptor beta chains originate from one sample sequenced in a study of monozygotic twins with inflammatory bowel disease. TCRdb reprocessed the 5' RACE reads and keeps a single row for each CDR3 protein, giving no DNA. The listing contains 300,000 to 450,000 distinct CDR3 sequences. Material: blood. The receptor source for this set is a human donor with ulcerative colitis or Crohn's disease, or a healthy co-twin of an affected twin (not recorded which).

The chain combines TRBV5-1 with TRBJ1-1. The germline gives CDR1 SGHRS, CDR2 YFSETQ. This CDR3 comprises 15 residues. CDR3 sequence reads: CASSLLGRGNTEAFF.

This chain uses TRBV4-3 with TRBJ2-5; the TCRdb call, TRBD1, lacks DNA for checking. The CDR3 is made up of 15 amino acids. Per the germline V gene, CDR1 is LGHNA and CDR2 is YSLEER. This chain's CDR3 is CASSQDAGAQETQYF.

V is TRBV5-8 and J is TRBJ2-5. CDR3 length: 14 amino acids. The germline V gene has CDR1 SGHTS and CDR2 YDEGEE. CDR3 amino acids: CASSFARFRETQYF.

This chain uses TRBV10-2 with TRBJ2-5; TCRdb's D call, TRBD2, is unchecked because there is no DNA. CDR3 size: 18 residues. Germline V gene sequence: CDR1 WSHSY, CDR2 SAAADI. Here the CDR3 reads CASSEFRAGGYSVQTQYF.

This chain uses TRBV28 with TRBJ2-5; as DNA is missing, the TRBD2 call by TCRdb cannot be tested. The CDR3 loop spans 13 amino acids. Germline V CDR1 and CDR2: MDHEN, SYDVKM. The CDR3 sequence is CALGAGRGETQYF.

The rearrangement joins TRBV7-9 to TRBJ1-6. Germline assignment: CDR1 SEHNR and CDR2 FQNEAQ (reference sequence). This CDR3 is 13 amino acids long. CDR3 sequence: CASSLAPNSPLHF.

V usage is TRBV5-6 and J usage is TRBJ2-6; the D call from TCRdb, TRBD1, cannot be confirmed without DNA. Per the germline V gene, CDR1 is SGHDT and CDR2 is YYEEEE. The CDR3 is made up of 17 amino acids. The CDR3 loop is CASSVRTGPSGANVLTF.

The gene calls are TRBV15 and TRBJ2-1. The germline gives CDR1 LNHNV, CDR2 YYDKDF (reference sequence). This CDR3 contains 15 residues. CDR3 loop: CATSRDAWQYNEQFF.

The gene calls are TRBV6-5 and TRBJ2-1; TCRdb gives TRBD2 as the D gene, but with no DNA this cannot be confirmed. This CDR3 is 15 amino acids long. Germline-derived CDR1 and CDR2 are MNHEY and SVGAGI. The CDR3 here is CACSTSGETLRGQFF.

The V gene is TRBV4-2, the J gene TRBJ2-7; lacking DNA, the TRBD1 call made by TCRdb goes unchecked. Germline V gives CDR1 LGHNA, CDR2 YNFKEQ. The CDR3 consists of 16 residues. The chain's CDR3 is CASSQVGGTGSYEQYF.

The rearrangement links TRBV20-1 to TRBJ1-1. Germline-derived CDR1 and CDR2 are DFQATT and SNEGSKA (reference sequence). This CDR3 has 14 amino acids. This chain's CDR3 is CSARDMVGNTEAFF.

V usage is TRBV7-9 and J usage is TRBJ2-1; lacking DNA, the TRBD1 call made by TCRdb goes unchecked. Germline V gene sequence: CDR1 SEHNR, CDR2 FQNEAQ (reference sequence). The CDR3 is 15 residues long. The CDR3 reads CASSSTKTDPYEQFF.

The chain employs TRBV7-2 and TRBJ2-7; the D call of TRBD1 rests on TCRdb alone, since no DNA is present to check it. CDR1 is SGHTA, CDR2 FQGNSA, per germline. This CDR3 comprises 13 residues. CDR3 amino acids: CASKRTGTYEQYF.

This rearrangement joins TRBV5-1 to TRBJ2-5; the TCRdb D gene call, TRBD1, has no DNA to confirm it. Germline V gene lookup returns CDR1 SGHRS and CDR2 YFSETQ. This CDR3 has 15 amino acids. The CDR3 loop is CASSLVTITGETQYF.

The rearrangement links TRBV6-1 to TRBJ2-7; TCRdb indicates TRBD2, and absent DNA this call remains unverified. This CDR3 region has 14 residues. The germline gives CDR1 MNHNS, CDR2 SASEGT. The CDR3 protein is CASSRLVPSYEQYF.

This rearrangement joins TRBV5-1 to TRBJ2-7; the D call of TRBD1 rests on TCRdb alone, since no DNA is present to check it. Germline CDR1 reads SGHRS; CDR2 reads YFSETQ. CDR3 length: 13 amino acids. CDR3 residues: CASSLTGRGEQYF.

The chain has TRBV4-1 and TRBJ2-7; TCRdb's D call of TRBD1 is untestable without DNA. Germline assignment: CDR1 MGHRA and CDR2 YSYEKL. CDR3 length: 15 residues. The CDR3 loop is CASSGTGFGGYEQYF.

The J gene is TRBJ2-5, the V gene TRBV5-6. In germline, CDR1 is SGHDT, CDR2 YYEEEE. The CDR3 has 15 residues. CDR3 in amino acids: CASRQVDGHQETQYF.

The CDR3 here is CAWKRDRDYGYTF. The V gene is TRBV30, the J gene TRBJ1-2; the D call from TCRdb, TRBD1, cannot be confirmed without DNA. The CDR3 covers 13 residues. Germline V gene sequence: CDR1 GTSNPN, CDR2 SVGIG (reference sequence).

The chain has TRBV5-1 and TRBJ1-1; lacking DNA, the TRBD1 call made by TCRdb goes unchecked. This CDR3 has 17 amino acids. The germline CDR1 and CDR2 sequences are SGHRS and YFSETQ. The CDR3 reads CASSWTGQGAWNTEAFF.